This T cell receptor beta chain was sequenced for a study of T cell responses to AZD1222 COVID-19 vaccine. Study findings and constraints: Receipt of two AZD1222 doses was followed by a rise in Spike-specific TCR breadth and depth. Across the whole spike, CD4 TCRs peaked at regions 160-218 and 743-854. As reported, nearly half of all spike-specific TCRs target variant regions that are unmutated. Donors in the cohort were predominantly white British and more often female, and clonal diversity was possibly underestimated.

In the case of this clone: Its specificity is unknown.

V lost 5 bases and J lost 3, with 13 bases in between. Per the germline V gene, CDR1 is SGHTA and CDR2 is FQGTGA. The CDR3 totals 14 residues. Profiling relied on immunoSEQ multiplex PCR, and the TCRdb table lists in-frame clones only, not all of them. The sample has fewer than 120,000 clones; roughly 87% are singletons. Sequences were derived from peripheral blood, sampled on day 0 of AZD1222 vaccination. The receptor was derived from an adult in good health. The rearrangement uses TRBV7-3 and TRBJ1-1; D unclear. Here the CDR3 reads CASSQTVGHTEAFF. In DNA form, the CDR3 reads TGTGCCAGCAGCCAAACAGTCGGGCACACTGAAGCTTTCTTT.